A selection of T cell receptor beta chains follows, all from one sample in a study of T cell clones after liver transplantation. Repertoires were generated with immunoSEQ multiplex PCR, while TCRdb's copy carries only in-frame clones and drops some. This sample has about 75,000 clones; roughly 90% occur once, and the top ten carry less than 3.5%. The sequencing used CD4+ T cells from blood, collected before liver transplant. These receptors were taken from a human donor who received a liver transplant. CDR3s leave out the opening cysteine and the closing phenylalanine or tryptophan. D genes are given only for firm matches.

D: TRBD2; V: TRBV29-1; CDR3: STTGTTYGYNEQF
D: TRBD2; V: TRBV27; CDR3: ASRPRGREGSNEQF
D: TRBD2; V: TRBV19; CDR3: ASRGGSQETQY
D: -; V: TRBV7-8; CDR3: ASHLRGPDTDTQY
D: TRBD1; V: TRBV5-1; CDR3: ASSLAGTGNTEAF
D: -; V: TRBV4-3; CDR3: ASSQDKQSNQF
D: -; V: TRBV28; CDR3: ASSFRELYEQY
D: -; V: TRBV18; CDR3: ASSPDTYEQY
D: TRBD1; V: TRBV2; CDR3: ASSPGGWASEKLF
D: -; V: TRBV7-2; CDR3: ASSLTGGSGNTIY
D: -; V: TRBV14; CDR3: ASSQDLGSYNEQF
D: TRBD2; V: TRBV11-3; CDR3: ASSLGARGGADTQY
D: -; V: TRBV29-1; CDR3: SVDGGIIGSYEQY
D: -; V: TRBV29-1; CDR3: SVDSGDTQY
D: -; V: TRBV2; CDR3: ASSSGLYPYEQY
D: -; V: TRBV28; CDR3: ASSGGALEEQY
D: -; V: TRBV27; CDR3: ASSLSATSMARGEQF
D: -; V: TRBV7-2; CDR3: ASSLGSGGYYEQY
D: -; V: TRBV28; CDR3: ASSYNEKLF
D: -; V: TRBV29-1; CDR3: SVERELDTQY
D: TRBD1; V: TRBV10-3; CDR3: AIRQTGESNQPQH
D: TRBD2; V: TRBV2; CDR3: ASSEEREHYEQY